The rows below give T cell receptor beta chains drawn from one sample of a study of shared clonotypes between healthy human individuals. Here immunoSEQ multiplex PCR was the method, and the copy in TCRdb shows in-frame clones only, minus some. This table has 1,400,000 or so clones, roughly 98.5% appearing once. Specimen: naive CD4+ T cells sorted from blood. The receptors here all came from a man aged 25-45 years in good health. Both conserved end residues are part of each CDR3. Fields, in order: CDR3 protein, CDR3 DNA, D gene, J gene, clone size, V gene. The D gene is left open where the match is weak. Rows give clone size only sometimes, using once, few, many, or a class for an expanded clone.

CAISGAGSQRNTIYF | TGTGCCATCAGTGGGGCCGGGAGCCAAAGAAACACCATATATTTT | NA | TRBJ1-3 | NA | TRBV10-3
CASSSLKQGKYYGYTF | TGTGCCAGCAGCTCCCTTAAACAGGGGAAATACTATGGCTACACCTTC | TRBD1 | TRBJ1-2 | NA | TRBV11-2
CASRYNSMNTEAFF | TGTGCCAGCAGATACAATAGCATGAACACTGAAGCTTTCTTT | NA | TRBJ1-1 | NA | TRBV7-9
CASSLASKGNEQFF | TGCGCCAGCAGCTTGGCCTCGAAGGGGAATGAGCAGTTCTTC | NA | TRBJ2-1 | NA | TRBV5-1
CASSLRGLEQYF | TGTGCCAGCAGCTTAAGGGGTCTCGAGCAGTACTTC | NA | TRBJ2-7 | NA | TRBV7-8
CASSATGYTEAFF | TGTGCCAGCAGCGCGACAGGGTACACTGAAGCTTTCTTT | TRBD1 | TRBJ1-1 | NA | TRBV9
CASSLGHTDTQYF | TGCGCCAGCAGCTTGGGTCACACAGATACGCAGTATTTT | NA | TRBJ2-3 | few | TRBV5-1
CSVDNGIGYEQYF | TGCAGCGTGGACAACGGGATAGGCTACGAGCAGTACTTC | NA | TRBJ2-7 | NA | TRBV29-1
CASSGRETQYF | TGTGCCAGCAGCGGTAGAGAGACCCAGTACTTC | NA | TRBJ2-5 | NA | TRBV2
CASSYWEGGYTF | TGTGCCAGCAGTTACTGGGAGGGAGGCTACACCTTC | NA | TRBJ1-2 | once | TRBV6-6
CASSTLNYGYTF | TGTGCCAGCAGTACCTTAAACTATGGCTACACCTTC | NA | TRBJ1-2 | NA | TRBV28
CASSFLQVPSYEQYF | TGTGCCAGCAGCTTCTTGCAGGTCCCTTCTTACGAGCAGTACTTC | NA | TRBJ2-7 | NA | TRBV11-2
CASSYTHGTAGNTIYF | TGTGCCAGCAGTTACACCCACGGGACAGCCGGAAACACCATATATTTT | TRBD1 | TRBJ1-3 | NA | TRBV6-5
CASSFLLAGSYNEQFF | TGTGCCAGCAGCTTTTTACTAGCGGGTTCCTACAATGAGCAGTTCTTC | TRBD2 | TRBJ2-1 | NA | TRBV9
CASSLVASGRTPGELFF | TGCGCCAGCAGCTTGGTGGCTAGCGGGAGAACCCCCGGGGAGCTGTTTTTT | TRBD2 | TRBJ2-2 | NA | TRBV5-1
CAISGGNGLSNQPQHF | TGTGCCATCAGTGGGGGGAACGGTTTAAGCAATCAGCCCCAGCATTTT | NA | TRBJ1-5 | once | TRBV10-3
CASSLGDRGSDTQYF | TGTGCCAGCAGCTTAGGGGACAGGGGTTCTGATACGCAGTATTTT | TRBD1 | TRBJ2-3 | NA | TRBV11-2
CASSEGSNEQFF | TGTGCCAGCAGCGAAGGGAGCAATGAGCAGTTCTTC | NA | TRBJ2-1 | NA | TRBV28
CSVEIVGVNTEAFF | TGCAGCGTTGAAATCGTTGGGGTGAACACTGAAGCTTTCTTT | NA | TRBJ1-1 | NA | TRBV29-1
CSVPGLAGVGETQYF | TGCAGCGTTCCGGGACTAGCGGGAGTCGGTGAGACCCAGTACTTC | TRBD2 | TRBJ2-5 | NA | TRBV29-1
CASRLANTGELFF | TGTGCCAGCAGGTTGGCGAACACCGGGGAGCTGTTTTTT | NA | TRBJ2-2 | NA | TRBV28
CASSRNRAAGELFF | TGTGCCAGCTCGAGGAACAGGGCGGCCGGGGAGCTGTTTTTT | NA | TRBJ2-2 | NA | TRBV18
CASSPTSTNTEAFF | TGTGCCAGCTCACCAACTTCCACTAACACTGAAGCTTTCTTT | NA | TRBJ1-1 | NA | TRBV18
CASSLSVAGESTDTQYF | TGCGCCAGCAGCTTATCGGTAGCGGGCGAATCCACAGATACGCAGTATTTT | TRBD2 | TRBJ2-3 | NA | TRBV5-1
CASSYRQAADTGELFF | TGTGCCAGCAGTTACCGACAGGCGGCGGACACCGGGGAGCTGTTTTTT | NA | TRBJ2-2 | NA | TRBV6-6
CASSEINYGYTF | TGTGCCAGCAGCGAAATTAACTATGGCTACACCTTC | NA | TRBJ1-2 | NA | TRBV25-1
CASSYSEGVNTEAFF | TGTGCCAGCAGTTACTCTGAAGGGGTGAACACTGAAGCTTTCTTT | NA | TRBJ1-1 | NA | TRBV6-6
CASSVELAGGGETQYF | TGTGCCAGCAGCGTAGAACTAGCGGGAGGCGGGGAGACCCAGTACTTC | TRBD2 | TRBJ2-5 | NA | TRBV9
CAISGGGDEQFF | TGTGCCATCAGTGGGGGGGGCGACGAGCAGTTCTTC | NA | TRBJ2-1 | NA | TRBV10-3
CASSLLGTSTVPYEQYF | TGTGCCAGCAGTCTACTCGGAACTAGCACCGTCCCCTACGAGCAGTACTTC | NA | TRBJ2-7 | NA | TRBV28
CASSFQETYGRGKAFF | TGCGCCAGCAGCTTTCAGGAGACCTACGGCCGGGGGAAAGCTTTCTTT | NA | TRBJ1-1 | NA | TRBV5-1
CASRRQGEQYF | TGCGCCAGCAGGAGACAGGGTGAGCAGTACTTC | TRBD1 | TRBJ2-7 | NA | TRBV10-2
CASSPGLAGGDTQYF | TGTGCCAGCAGCCCGGGACTAGCGGGAGGTGATACGCAGTATTTT | TRBD2 | TRBJ2-3 | once | TRBV14
CASSEWGIRPSEQYF | TGTGCCAGCAGTGAATGGGGAATTCGGCCGAGCGAGCAGTACTTC | NA | TRBJ2-7 | NA | TRBV25-1
CASSPPRRVYNEQFF | TGTGCCAGCAGCCCCCCTAGGCGGGTCTACAATGAGCAGTTCTTC | NA | TRBJ2-1 | NA | TRBV7-9
CASQMRPSQETQYF | TGTGCCAGCCAGATGAGACCCAGCCAAGAGACCCAGTACTTC | NA | TRBJ2-5 | NA | TRBV27
CASRTGREMNTEAFF | TGTGCCAGCCGGACAGGGCGGGAGATGAACACTGAAGCTTTCTTT | TRBD1 | TRBJ1-1 | NA | TRBV27
CASTPFWGNYEQYF | TGTGCCAGTACTCCCTTTTGGGGAAACTACGAGCAGTACTTC | NA | TRBJ2-7 | NA | TRBV19
CSASNGELFF | TGCAGCGCCTCGAACGGGGAGCTGTTTTTT | NA | TRBJ2-2 | NA | TRBV29-1
CASSRRRDNSGANVLTF | TGCGCCAGCAGCCGAAGGCGGGACAACTCTGGGGCCAACGTCCTGACTTTC | NA | TRBJ2-6 | NA | TRBV5-1
CASSLSHGGSYYEQYF | TGTGCCAGCAGTCTATCGCATGGCGGGAGCTACTACGAGCAGTACTTC | TRBD2 | TRBJ2-7 | NA | TRBV28
CASSFPGQRSYEQYF | TGTGCCAGCAGCTTTCCGGGACAGCGGTCCTACGAGCAGTACTTC | TRBD1 | TRBJ2-7 | NA | TRBV5-4
CASSSPDSYEQYF | TGTGCCAGCAGTTCCCCCGACTCCTACGAGCAGTACTTC | NA | TRBJ2-7 | NA | TRBV28
CASSLVPEIYNEQFF | TGCGCCAGCAGCTTGGTACCAGAGATTTACAATGAGCAGTTCTTC | NA | TRBJ2-1 | NA | TRBV5-1
CASSSNGLSGNEKLFF | TGCGCCAGCAGCTCCAACGGACTGAGCGGCAATGAAAAACTGTTTTTT | NA | TRBJ1-4 | NA | TRBV5-1